Listed below are T cell receptor beta chains from one sample, sequenced in a study of radiation and T cells in renal cell carcinoma. TCRdb's copy holds only in-frame clones and misses some; the assay was immunoSEQ multiplex PCR. The profile shows approximately 49,000 clones, 80% of them singletons. The sequencing here drew on blood, taken from a patient whose treatment included radiotherapy and nephrectomy. The receptor source for this set is a woman in her seventies with renal cell carcinoma. Each CDR3 is given with its conserved first and last residue. The order of the fields is V gene, clone size, D gene, J gene, CDR3 DNA, CDR3 protein. A D gene is named only where the DNA matches it firmly. Size is stated for part of the rows, as once, few or many counts, or as a class when the clone is expanded.

TRBV10-1	.	.	TRBJ1-4	TGCGCCGTAAGGCGGGACGAAAAACTGTTTTTT	CAVRRDEKLFF
TRBV19	.	.	TRBJ2-1	TGTGCCAGTAGTATAGAAGGGCCGACCTACAATGAGCAGTTCTTC	CASSIEGPTYNEQFF
TRBV6-5	.	.	TRBJ1-5	TGTGCCAGCAGTGAACAGGGTACTCAGCCCCAGCATTTT	CASSEQGTQPQHF
TRBV5-6	.	.	TRBJ2-1	TGTGCCAGCAGCTTAACCCCCCTAGCGACCTCCTACAATGAGCAGTTCTTC	CASSLTPLATSYNEQFF
TRBV19	.	.	TRBJ2-7	TGTGCCAGTAGTATAGGCGTGCGACAGAGCTCCTACGAGCAGTACTTC	CASSIGVRQSSYEQYF
TRBV7-9	.	.	TRBJ1-6	TGTGCCAGCAGCCCAACCCTGACAGTCAGTGGTTCACCCCTCCACTTT	CASSPTLTVSGSPLHF
TRBV5-6	.	.	TRBJ2-1	TGTGCCAGCCTGGGGGGCTCCTACAATGAGCAGTTCTTC	CASLGGSYNEQFF
TRBV11-2	.	TRBD2	TRBJ2-7	TGTGCCAGCAGCTTAGCCCCACTAGCGGGGACCACCACCTACGAGCAGTACTTC	CASSLAPLAGTTTYEQYF
TRBV27	.	.	TRBJ1-2	TGTGCCAGCAGTTTACTCACCGCGGGGGTGGGTTCGGGTGGCTACACCTTC	CASSLLTAGVGSGGYTF
TRBV7-2	once	.	TRBJ2-5	TGTGCCAGCAGCTTAGGGGGGCAGCAAGAGACCCAGTACTTC	CASSLGGQQETQYF
TRBV5-6	.	TRBD1	TRBJ1-2	TGTGCCAGCAGCCCTACTCGGACAGGGGTAGGTGGCTACACCTTC	CASSPTRTGVGGYTF
TRBV5-4	.	TRBD1	TRBJ2-1	TGTGCCAGCAGCATCGACAGGGGAAGTGAGCAGTTCTTC	CASSIDRGSEQFF
TRBV15	.	.	TRBJ1-5	TGTGCCACCAGCAGGCAGGGTAACGGCAATCAGCCCCAGCATTTT	CATSRQGNGNQPQHF
TRBV7-3	.	.	TRBJ1-4	TGTGCCAGCAGCTTAACGGGGGGCGATGAAAAACTGTTTTTT	CASSLTGGDEKLFF
TRBV5-1	.	TRBD2	TRBJ2-2	TGCGCCAGCAGGCTAGCGGGAGTCGGGGAGCTGTTTTTT	CASRLAGVGELFF
TRBV18	.	.	TRBJ1-1	TGTGCCAGCTCACCTGGGGGGGCAGACCGGGCCGGAGTGGCTTTCTTT	CASSPGGADRAGVAFF
TRBV6-1	.	.	TRBJ2-7	TGTGCCAGCAGTGGGACCCTTAACTACGAGCAGTACTTC	CASSGTLNYEQYF
TRBV9	few	.	TRBJ1-2	TGTGCCAGCAGCGTAGCTATCACTAACTATGGCTACACCTTC	CASSVAITNYGYTF
TRBV4-3	few	.	TRBJ2-5	TGCGCCAGCAGCCAAGATACCGGCAGGGAATGGCCCCAGTACTTC	CASSQDTGREWPQYF
TRBV15	.	TRBD2	TRBJ2-2	TGTGCCACCAGCAGAGACTTGGGAGGGGACACCGGGGAGCTGTTTTTT	CATSRDLGGDTGELFF
TRBV7-9	.	TRBD2	TRBJ2-1	TGTGCCAGCAGCTCAATACTAGCGGGAGCCCCCCCGGAGCAGTTCTTC	CASSSILAGAPPEQFF
TRBV18	once	.	TRBJ1-3	TGTGCCAGCTCACCCGATAGGACAGAGAGAAACACCATATATTTT	CASSPDRTERNTIYF
TRBV9	.	TRBD2	TRBJ2-5	TGTGCCAGCAGTCCCGGTGGAGCGGGAGGGCAAGAGACCCAGTACTTC	CASSPGGAGGQETQYF
TRBV18	once	.	TRBJ1-4	TGTGCCAGCTCACCGGCGGGGAGGTCGAGTGAAAAACTGTTTTTT	CASSPAGRSSEKLFF
TRBV10-3	.	.	TRBJ1-5	TGTGCCATCAGCGGGACACCTAATAATCAGCCCCAGCATTTT	CAISGTPNNQPQHF
TRBV5-8	.	TRBD2	TRBJ2-3	TGTGCCAGCAGCTTGGCCGGGACTAGAACAGATACGCAGTATTTT	CASSLAGTRTDTQYF
TRBV5-1	.	TRBD1	TRBJ2-1	TGCGCCAGCAGCTTGGGAACCGGGACAGGGGACTACAATGAGCAGTTCTTC	CASSLGTGTGDYNEQFF
TRBV19	.	TRBD1	TRBJ1-2	TGTGCCACCGAGCGGACAGGGAGCTATGGCTACACCTTC	CATERTGSYGYTF
TRBV11-2	few	.	TRBJ1-6	TGTGCCAGCAGCTTAGAAGGAGGGACGATTAATTCACCCCTCCACTTT	CASSLEGGTINSPLHF
TRBV30	.	.	TRBJ2-5	TGTGCCTGGAGTGTTTCCGCGGGACTCAAAGAGACCCAGTACTTC	CAWSVSAGLKETQYF
TRBV7-9	once	TRBD1	TRBJ1-3	TGTGCCAGCAGCTTAGGAGCAGGGGGCCTTGGAAACACCATATATTTT	CASSLGAGGLGNTIYF
TRBV4-1	.	.	TRBJ2-1	TGCGCCAGCAGGATGGGGGAAGTCTACAATGAGCAGTTCTTC	CASRMGEVYNEQFF
TRBV18	.	TRBD2	TRBJ2-1	TGTGCCAGCTCACCCGACGGGGGGGGGCACAATGAGCAGTTCTTC	CASSPDGGGHNEQFF
TRBV7-8	.	.	TRBJ2-7	TGTGCCAGCAGCTTTAGCCTAGCTGGTACCTACGAGCAGTACTTC	CASSFSLAGTYEQYF
TRBV27	.	TRBD1	TRBJ1-2	TGTGCCAGCAGTCGGGACAGAAATAACTATGGCTACACCTTC	CASSRDRNNYGYTF
TRBV19	.	TRBD1	TRBJ2-3	TGTGCCAGTAGGGGTAGACAGGGCTACACAGATACGCAGTATTTT	CASRGRQGYTDTQYF
TRBV5-8	.	.	TRBJ1-3	TGTGCCAGCAGCCAACAGGGATATTCTGGAAACACCATATATTTT	CASSQQGYSGNTIYF
TRBV14	.	TRBD2	TRBJ2-2	TGTGCCAGCAACCTTTCGGGACTAGCGGGAGCGGGGCTTTCGGGGGAGCTGTTTTTT	CASNLSGLAGAGLSGELFF
TRBV5-1	.	TRBD2	TRBJ2-1	TGCGCCAGCAGCTTGTGGACTAGCGGAAATGAGCAGTTCTTC	CASSLWTSGNEQFF
TRBV19	.	TRBD2	TRBJ2-1	TGTGCCAGCGTCGGACTAGCGGGGGCCAGAAAGGAGCAGTTCTTC	CASVGLAGARKEQFF
TRBV18	once	.	TRBJ2-7	TGTGCCAGCTCACCCGGCAGCGGAAGCTCCTACGAGCAGTACTTC	CASSPGSGSSYEQYF
TRBV7-2	.	TRBD1	TRBJ1-5	TGTGCCAGCAGCTTAGCTACAGGGGGCGCGGATCAGCCCCAGCATTTT	CASSLATGGADQPQHF
TRBV2	few	.	TRBJ2-1	TGTGCCAGCTACAAGGGCAATGAGCAGTTCTTC	CASYKGNEQFF
TRBV7-3	.	.	TRBJ1-1	TGTGCCAGCAGCTTAAATGGACCGAGGAACACTGAAGCTTTCTTT	CASSLNGPRNTEAFF
TRBV18	.	.	TRBJ2-1	TGTGCCAGCTCACCAAGATCCGGGAATTACAATGAGCAGTTCTTC	CASSPRSGNYNEQFF
TRBV6-6	.	.	TRBJ2-7	TGTGCCAGCAGGTTGAGTGGGAGTTCCTACGAGCAGTACTTC	CASRLSGSSYEQYF
TRBV19	.	.	TRBJ2-6	TGTGCCAGTAGTGTAGGTGACCTCGCCGGGGCCAACGTCCTGACTTTC	CASSVGDLAGANVLTF
TRBV6-1	.	.	TRBJ1-2	TGTGCCAGCAGTCTGGGCCCTAACTATGGCTACACCTTC	CASSLGPNYGYTF
TRBV7-3	.	.	TRBJ2-3	TGTGCCAGCAGCTTACAGGGATCCACAGATACGCAGTATTTT	CASSLQGSTDTQYF
TRBV14	.	TRBD2	TRBJ2-2	TGTGCCAGCAGCGGGACTAGCAGTTATACCGGGGAGCTGTTTTTT	CASSGTSSYTGELFF
TRBV10-3	.	TRBD2	TRBJ2-7	TGTGCCATCAGAGAAGGGACTAGCGGGAGAAGAGGCTCCTACGAGCAGTACTTC	CAIREGTSGRRGSYEQYF
TRBV6-5	.	TRBD1	TRBJ2-7	TGTGCCAGCAGTCCATCGACGGGACAGTCTTACGAGCAGTACTTC	CASSPSTGQSYEQYF
TRBV27	.	.	TRBJ1-1	TGTGCCAGCAGCTTTGACACCGACACTGAAGCTTTCTTT	CASSFDTDTEAFF